This record covers a single TCR beta chain. This record belongs to a study of OX40 agonist ivuxolimab in advanced cancers. Using immunoSEQ multiplex PCR, the repertoire was profiled, and TCRdb retains in-frame clones only, with some absent. Among roughly 24,000 clones, 75% to 80% were seen once, and the ten largest hold about 25%. The CDR3 is made up of 16 amino acids. The ends lost 4 bases at V and 0 bases at J; junction bases unmatched: 6. Germline V gene sequence: CDR1 SGHDN, CDR2 FVKESK. This rearrangement joins TRBV14 to TRBJ2-1; 7 nucleotides agree with TRBD1. The source is an adult with an advanced solid tumor such as melanoma, head and neck, liver or kidney cancer. The sequencing here drew on CD4+ or CD8+ T cells sorted from blood, taken in a trial of the OX40 agonist ivuxolimab. As DNA, the CDR3 is TGTGCCAGCAGCCCGAGGGACAGCCTCTCCTACAATGAGCAGTTCTTC. Residues: CASSPRDSLSYNEQFF.